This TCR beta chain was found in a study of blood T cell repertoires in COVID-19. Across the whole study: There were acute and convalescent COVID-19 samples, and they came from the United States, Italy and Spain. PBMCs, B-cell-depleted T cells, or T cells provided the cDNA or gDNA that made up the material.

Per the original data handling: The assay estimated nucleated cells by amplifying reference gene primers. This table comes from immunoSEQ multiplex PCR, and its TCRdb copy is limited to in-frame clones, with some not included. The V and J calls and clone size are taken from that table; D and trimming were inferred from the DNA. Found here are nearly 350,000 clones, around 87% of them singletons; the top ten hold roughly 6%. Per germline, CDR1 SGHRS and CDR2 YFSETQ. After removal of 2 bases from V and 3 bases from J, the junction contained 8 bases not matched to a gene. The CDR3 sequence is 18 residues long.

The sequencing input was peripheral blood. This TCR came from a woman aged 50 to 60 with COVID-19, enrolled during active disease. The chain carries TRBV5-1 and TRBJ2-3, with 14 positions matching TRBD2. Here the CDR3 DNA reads TGCGCCAGCAGCTTCAAGGGGACTAGCGGGAGTTATACAGATACGCAGTATTTT. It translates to CASSFKGTSGSYTDTQYF.